The source of this TCR beta chain is a study of OX40 agonist ivuxolimab in advanced cancers. At the level of the study: Dose-escalation cases comprised hepatocellular carcinoma, melanoma, renal cell or head and neck cancer. Prior checkpoint blockade (anti-PD-1, anti-PD-L1 or anti-CTLA-4) was permitted; less than 45% had it.

Assay: immunoSEQ multiplex PCR; the TCRdb copy retains only in-frame clones and omits some. The sample carries about 67,000 clones, roughly 84% recorded once. Germline assignment: CDR1 MDHEN and CDR2 SYDVKM. CDR3 size: 14 residues. The TCR comes from an adult with an advanced solid tumor such as melanoma, head and neck, liver or kidney cancer. This chain joins TRBV28 and TRBJ2-5; D gene unclear. Matching the DNA end better, TRBJ2-7 makes the J call doubtful. The sample here was CD4+ or CD8+ T cells sorted from blood, taken in a trial of the OX40 agonist ivuxolimab. The CDR3 spells CASSQPGLSYEQYF. CDR3 nucleotides: TGTGCCAGCAGTCAGCCCGGGCTCTCCTACGAGCAGTACTTC.